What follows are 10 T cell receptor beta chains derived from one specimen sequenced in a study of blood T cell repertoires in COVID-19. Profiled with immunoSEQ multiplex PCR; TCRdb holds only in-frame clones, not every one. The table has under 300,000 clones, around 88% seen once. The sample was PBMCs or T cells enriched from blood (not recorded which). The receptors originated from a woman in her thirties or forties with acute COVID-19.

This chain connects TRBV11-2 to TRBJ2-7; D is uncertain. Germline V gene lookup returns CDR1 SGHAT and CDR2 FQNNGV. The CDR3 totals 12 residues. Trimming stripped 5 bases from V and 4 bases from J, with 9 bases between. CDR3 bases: TGTGCCAGCAGCCTCAGGCATTACGAGCAGTACTTC. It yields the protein CASSLRHYEQYF.

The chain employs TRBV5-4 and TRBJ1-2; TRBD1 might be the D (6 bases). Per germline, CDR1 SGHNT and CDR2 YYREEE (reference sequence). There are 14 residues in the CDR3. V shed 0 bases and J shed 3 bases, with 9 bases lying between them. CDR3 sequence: CASSLGPGDYGYTF. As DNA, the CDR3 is TGTGCCAGCAGCTTGGGGCCAGGGGACTATGGCTACACCTTC.

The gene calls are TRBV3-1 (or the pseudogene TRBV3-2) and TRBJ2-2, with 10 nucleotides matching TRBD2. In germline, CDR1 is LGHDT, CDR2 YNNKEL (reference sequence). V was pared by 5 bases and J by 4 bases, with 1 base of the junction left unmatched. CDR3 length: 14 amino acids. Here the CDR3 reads CASSKRGGTGELFF. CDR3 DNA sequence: TGTGCCAGCAGCAAGCGGGGGGGCACCGGGGAGCTGTTTTTT.

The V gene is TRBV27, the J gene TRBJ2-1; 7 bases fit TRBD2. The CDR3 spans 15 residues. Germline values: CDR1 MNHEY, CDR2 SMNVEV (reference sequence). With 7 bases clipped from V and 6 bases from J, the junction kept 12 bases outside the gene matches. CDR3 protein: CASIRPGGVVNEQFF. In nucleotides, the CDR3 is TGTGCCAGCATTCGACCGGGGGGAGTGGTCAATGAGCAGTTCTTC.

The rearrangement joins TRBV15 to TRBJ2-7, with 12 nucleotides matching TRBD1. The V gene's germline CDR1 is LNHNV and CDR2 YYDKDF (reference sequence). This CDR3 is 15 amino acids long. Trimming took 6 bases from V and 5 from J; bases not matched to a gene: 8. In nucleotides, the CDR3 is TGTGCCACCAGAGCGGGTGGGACAGGGGGCCACGAGCAGTACTTC. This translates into CATRAGGTGGHEQYF.

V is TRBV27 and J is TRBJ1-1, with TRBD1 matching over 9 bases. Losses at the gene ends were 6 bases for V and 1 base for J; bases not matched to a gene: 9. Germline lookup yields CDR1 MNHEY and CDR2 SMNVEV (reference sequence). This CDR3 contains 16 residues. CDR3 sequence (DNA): TGTGCCAGCAGACCAACCACAGGGGGCTGGAACACTGAAGCTTTCTTT. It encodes CASRPTTGGWNTEAFF.

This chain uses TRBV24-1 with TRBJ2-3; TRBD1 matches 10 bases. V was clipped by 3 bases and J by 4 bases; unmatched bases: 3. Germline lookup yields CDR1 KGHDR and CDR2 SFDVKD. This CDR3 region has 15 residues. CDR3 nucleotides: TGTGCCACCAGTGATGGAGGACAGGGGGCAGATACGCAGTATTTT. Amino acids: CATSDGGQGADTQYF.

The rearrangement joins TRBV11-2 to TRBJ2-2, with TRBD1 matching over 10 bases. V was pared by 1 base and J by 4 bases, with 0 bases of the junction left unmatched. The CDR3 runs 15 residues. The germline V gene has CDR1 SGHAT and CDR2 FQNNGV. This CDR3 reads CASSLGDRGTGELFF. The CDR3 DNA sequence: TGTGCCAGCAGCTTAGGGGACAGGGGCACCGGGGAGCTGTTTTTT.

The CDR3 loop is CASSGDRGNTEAFF. The CDR3 nucleotides read TGTGCCAGCTCAGGGGACAGGGGGAACACTGAAGCTTTCTTT. The V gene is TRBV18, the J gene TRBJ1-1; 10 bases align to TRBD1. V shed 5 bases, J shed 1 base, and the junction held 1 base outside the gene matches. Germline CDR1 and CDR2: KGHSH and LQKENI. The CDR3 sequence is 14 residues long.

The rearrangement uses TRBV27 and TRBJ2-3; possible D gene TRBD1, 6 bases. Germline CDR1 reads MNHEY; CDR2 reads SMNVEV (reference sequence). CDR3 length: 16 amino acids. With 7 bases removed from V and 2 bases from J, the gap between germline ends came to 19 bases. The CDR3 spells CASTRRLDSNTDTQYF. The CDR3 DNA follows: TGTGCCAGCACCCGGCGTTTGGACAGCAACACAGATACGCAGTATTTT.